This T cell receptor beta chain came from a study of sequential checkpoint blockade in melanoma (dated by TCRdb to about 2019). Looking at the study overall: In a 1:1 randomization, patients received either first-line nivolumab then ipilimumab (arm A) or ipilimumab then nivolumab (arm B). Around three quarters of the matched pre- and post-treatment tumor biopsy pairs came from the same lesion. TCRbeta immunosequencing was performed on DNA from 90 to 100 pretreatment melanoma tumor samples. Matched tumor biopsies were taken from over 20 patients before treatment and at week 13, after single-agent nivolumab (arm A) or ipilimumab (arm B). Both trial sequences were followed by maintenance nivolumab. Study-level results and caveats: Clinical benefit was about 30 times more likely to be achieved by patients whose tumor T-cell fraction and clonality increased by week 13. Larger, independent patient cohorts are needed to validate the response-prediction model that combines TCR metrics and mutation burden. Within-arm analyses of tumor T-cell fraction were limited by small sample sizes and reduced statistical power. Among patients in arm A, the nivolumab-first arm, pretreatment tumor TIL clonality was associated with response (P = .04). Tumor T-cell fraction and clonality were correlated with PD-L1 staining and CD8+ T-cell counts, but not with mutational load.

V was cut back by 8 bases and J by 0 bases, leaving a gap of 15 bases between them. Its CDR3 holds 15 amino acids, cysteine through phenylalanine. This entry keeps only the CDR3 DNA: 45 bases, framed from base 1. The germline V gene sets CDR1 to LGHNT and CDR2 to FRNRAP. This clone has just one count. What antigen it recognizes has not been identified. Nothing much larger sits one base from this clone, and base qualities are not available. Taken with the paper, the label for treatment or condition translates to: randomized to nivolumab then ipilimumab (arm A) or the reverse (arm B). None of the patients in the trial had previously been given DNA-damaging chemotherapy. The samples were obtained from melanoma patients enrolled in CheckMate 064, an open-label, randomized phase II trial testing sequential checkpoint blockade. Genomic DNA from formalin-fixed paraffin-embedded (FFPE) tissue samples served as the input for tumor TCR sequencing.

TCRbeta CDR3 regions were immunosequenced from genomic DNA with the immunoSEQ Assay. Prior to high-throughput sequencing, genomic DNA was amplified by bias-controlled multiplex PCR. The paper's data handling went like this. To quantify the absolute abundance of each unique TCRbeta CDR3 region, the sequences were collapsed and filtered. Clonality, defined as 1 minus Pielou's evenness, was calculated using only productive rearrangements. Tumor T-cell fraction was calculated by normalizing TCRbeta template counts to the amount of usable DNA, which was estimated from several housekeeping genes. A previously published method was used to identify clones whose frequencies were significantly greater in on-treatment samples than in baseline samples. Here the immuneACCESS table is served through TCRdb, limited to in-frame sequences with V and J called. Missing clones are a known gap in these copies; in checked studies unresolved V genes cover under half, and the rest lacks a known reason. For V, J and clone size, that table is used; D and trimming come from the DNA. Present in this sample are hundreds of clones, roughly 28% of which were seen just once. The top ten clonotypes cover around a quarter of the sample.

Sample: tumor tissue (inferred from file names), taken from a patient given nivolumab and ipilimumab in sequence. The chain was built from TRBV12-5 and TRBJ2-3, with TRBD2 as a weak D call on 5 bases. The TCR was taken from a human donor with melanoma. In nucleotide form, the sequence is TGTGCTAGTTCCGCGGGCCACCCTAGCACAGATACGCAGTATTTT. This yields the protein CASSAGHPSTDTQYF.